This TCR beta chain was identified during a study of cytomegalovirus exposure and HLA in healthy donors. Background on the study: From HLA-typed donors, an early data release held 70 million to 100 million unique TCRs.

Each donor's status was that of a healthy bone marrow donor. Germline lookup yields CDR1 MNHNS and CDR2 SASEGT. The CDR3 sequence is 15 residues long. V lost 6 bases to trimming and J lost 1 base; unmatched junction nucleotides: 8. Study outcomes and limitations: Analysis performed later showed TCR beta chains linked to HLA being more clonally expanded than equally common others.

PCR employed 60 Vbeta and 13 Jbeta primers. Assay used: immunoSEQ multiplex PCR; TCRdb lists only in-frame clones, some missing. Of 77,000 or so clones in the sample, 80% to 90% were seen once. This clone was found once. Its antigen is unidentified. The V call is TRBV6-1, the J call TRBJ2-5, with 7 bases matching TRBD1. Sequenced material: PBMCs. This TCR came from a man between 65 and 80 years old in good health and CMV-seropositive. Here the CDR3 DNA reads TGTGCCAGCAGCGAGGGGGCAGTCACCCAAGAGACCCAGTACTTC. Its protein product is CASSEGAVTQETQYF.